Listed below are T cell receptor beta chains from one sample, sequenced in a study of PD-L1 blockade in urothelial cancer. TCRdb's copy holds only in-frame clones and misses some; the assay was immunoSEQ multiplex PCR. The table includes some 77,000 clones, roughly nine tenths detected once. The starting material was PBMCs, obtained around atezolizumab (anti-PD-L1) treatment. These receptors originate from a woman in her 70s with urothelial cancer. The CDR3 runs from the conserved cysteine through the conserved F or W. The D gene is left open where the match is weak. A clone size is listed for some rows: how often the clone was seen (once, few, many), or a class if it is expanded.

TGCAGCGTTGAGGGACTAGCCCATGAGCAGTTCTTC,CSVEGLAHEQFF,TRBJ2-1,TRBD2,TRBV29-1,-
TGCGCCAGCAGCTTTGGACAGGGAGGGATAGATACGCAGTATTTT,CASSFGQGGIDTQYF,TRBJ2-3,-,TRBV5-1,once
TGTGCCATCCGTGGGAGCAACACTGAAGCTTTCTTT,CAIRGSNTEAFF,TRBJ1-1,-,TRBV10-3,-
TGTGCCAGCAGCTCTCCAGGGAAAACTGAAGCTTTCTTT,CASSSPGKTEAFF,TRBJ1-1,-,TRBV7-2,-
TGTGCCAGCAGTTTGCGGCAAGGAGGCTATGGCTACACCTTC,CASSLRQGGYGYTF,TRBJ1-2,-,TRBV27,once
TGTGCCAGTAACCCTGGGACAGGGGGGACCTCACCCCTCCACTTT,CASNPGTGGTSPLHF,TRBJ1-6,TRBD1,TRBV19,-
TGCGCCAGCAGCAGGTTTGGAGGACAGTCCTATGGCTACACCTTC,CASSRFGGQSYGYTF,TRBJ1-2,-,TRBV5-1,-
TGTGCCAGCAGTTATTTACAAGAGACCCAGTACTTC,CASSYLQETQYF,TRBJ2-5,-,TRBV25-1,-
TGTGCCACCAGCGGCCAGACAGGGGGAGGCACTGAAGCTTTCTTT,CATSGQTGGGTEAFF,TRBJ1-1,TRBD1,TRBV15,-
TGTGCCTGGAGTGTTTTCGACCGCGGATTCGATGAGCAGTTCTTC,CAWSVFDRGFDEQFF,TRBJ2-1,-,TRBV30,-
TGTGCCAGCGACAGAAACTATGGCTACACCTTC,CASDRNYGYTF,TRBJ1-2,-,TRBV2,-
TGTGCCAGCAGCGTTTCCGGGACAGGGGTCACAGATACGCAGTATTTT,CASSVSGTGVTDTQYF,TRBJ2-3,TRBD1,TRBV5-5,-
TGTGCCAGCAGCCCAGGGCTGCAGGCACCGTCCTACGAGCAGTACTTC,CASSPGLQAPSYEQYF,TRBJ2-7,-,TRBV7-2,-
TGTGCCAGCAGCACAAGGTGGGGACAGGACTATGGCTACACCTTC,CASSTRWGQDYGYTF,TRBJ1-2,TRBD1,TRBV28,-
TGTGCCAGCAGCTTAGGCCACAGGGGCGGTCAGCCCCAGCATTTT,CASSLGHRGGQPQHF,TRBJ1-5,TRBD1,TRBV13,-
TGTGCCAGCAGCTTAGGGTCAGGGGCCGCGGAGACCCAGTACTTC,CASSLGSGAAETQYF,TRBJ2-5,-,TRBV13,-
TGTGCCAGTAGTGCGGGACTAGCGGGAGGTTACGAGCAGTACTTC,CASSAGLAGGYEQYF,TRBJ2-7,TRBD2,TRBV19,-
TGTGCCAGCTCACCGAGGAGATTGGACAGGGATACCTATGGCTACACCTTC,CASSPRRLDRDTYGYTF,TRBJ1-2,TRBD1,TRBV18,-
TGTGCCACCATACCGGGACAGCATTCTTATGGCTACACCTTC,CATIPGQHSYGYTF,TRBJ1-2,TRBD1,TRBV19,-
TGTGCCAGCGGGTCCGACAGGTCCACCTATGGCTACACCTTC,CASGSDRSTYGYTF,TRBJ1-2,-,TRBV6-6,-
TGTGCCATCAGCCCGGGACAGGGTTTGAGAAACACCATATATTTT,CAISPGQGLRNTIYF,TRBJ1-3,TRBD1,TRBV10-3,-
TGTGCCAGCAGCCCTGGACTAGCGGGAGGAGAAACCGGGGAGCTGTTTTTT,CASSPGLAGGETGELFF,TRBJ2-2,TRBD2,TRBV13,once
TGCGCCAGCAGCTTGACAGGAGCGAACACCGGGGAGCTGTTTTTT,CASSLTGANTGELFF,TRBJ2-2,-,TRBV5-1,-
TGTGCCAGCTCGGCGACAGGGGTTCGAGGCACCGGGGAGCTGTTTTTT,CASSATGVRGTGELFF,TRBJ2-2,TRBD1,TRBV18,-
TGTGCCAGCAGCGCGACAGCGAACACTGAAGCTTTCTTT,CASSATANTEAFF,TRBJ1-1,-,TRBV11-3,once